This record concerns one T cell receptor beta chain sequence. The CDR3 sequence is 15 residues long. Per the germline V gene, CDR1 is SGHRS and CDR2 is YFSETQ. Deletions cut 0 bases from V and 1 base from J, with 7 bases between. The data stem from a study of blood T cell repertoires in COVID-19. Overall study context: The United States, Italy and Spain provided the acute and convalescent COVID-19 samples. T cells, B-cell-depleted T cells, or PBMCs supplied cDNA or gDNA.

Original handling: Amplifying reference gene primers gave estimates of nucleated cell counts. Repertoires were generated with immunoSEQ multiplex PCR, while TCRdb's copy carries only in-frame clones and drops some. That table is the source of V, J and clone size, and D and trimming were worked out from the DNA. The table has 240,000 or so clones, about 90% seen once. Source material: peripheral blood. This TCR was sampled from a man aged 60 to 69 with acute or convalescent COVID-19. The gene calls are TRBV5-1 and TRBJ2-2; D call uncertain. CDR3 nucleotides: TGCGCCAGCAGCTTGGATCTACGGAACACCGGGGAGCTGTTTTTT. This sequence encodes CASSLDLRNTGELFF.